These T cell receptor beta chains were read from a single sample in a study of blood T cell repertoires in COVID-19. Clones were read by immunoSEQ multiplex PCR, and TCRdb kept only the in-frame ones, dropping some. The data contain approximately 97,000 clones, approximately 81% of them seen just once; the ten biggest clones take up nearly 4.5%. What was sequenced was peripheral blood. These TCRs come from a man in his 60s with acute or convalescent COVID-19. The CDR3 runs from the conserved cysteine through the conserved F or W. The order of the fields is J gene, D gene, clone size, V gene, CDR3 DNA, CDR3 protein. D genes are given only for firm matches. Only some rows state a clone size, as once, few, many or a class for expanded clones.

J: TRBJ2-3; D: -; size: few; V: TRBV5-8; DNA: TGTGCCAGCAGCTTGTTGCCAGGTAGCACAGATACGCAGTATTTT; CDR3: CASSLLPGSTDTQYF
J: TRBJ2-2; D: TRBD1; size: -; V: TRBV13; DNA: TGTGCCAGCAGCTTACCGCGAGGGACAGGGGCGAACACCGGGGAGCTGTTTTTT; CDR3: CASSLPRGTGANTGELFF
J: TRBJ1-5; D: -; size: -; V: TRBV18; DNA: TGTGCCAGCTGTGAACGGAGCAATCAGCCCCAGCATTTT; CDR3: CASCERSNQPQHF
J: TRBJ2-3; D: -; size: -; V: TRBV4-3; DNA: TGCGCCAGCAGCCAGCACCCATCGGCAGATACGCAGTATTTT; CDR3: CASSQHPSADTQYF
J: TRBJ2-1; D: TRBD2; size: -; V: TRBV5-1; DNA: TGCGCCAGCAGCTTGGGACTAGCGGGAGGGTTCGATGAGCAGTTCTTC; CDR3: CASSLGLAGGFDEQFF
J: TRBJ1-1; D: -; size: -; V: TRBV14; DNA: TGTGCCAGCAGCCAAGATTCCCGGTTTGAAGCTTTCTTT; CDR3: CASSQDSRFEAFF
J: TRBJ2-5; D: -; size: few; V: TRBV14; DNA: TGTGCCAGCAGCCCAGGCAAGACCCAGTACTTC; CDR3: CASSPGKTQYF
J: TRBJ2-3; D: -; size: -; V: TRBV7-6; DNA: TGTGCCAGCAGCTTAGCTGCTAGCTGGATCGGACTAAGCACAGATACGCAGTATTTT; CDR3: CASSLAASWIGLSTDTQYF
J: TRBJ1-4; D: -; size: once; V: TRBV15; DNA: TGTGCCACCCTACGGGGGACGGCTAATGAAAAACTGTTTTTT; CDR3: CATLRGTANEKLFF
J: TRBJ2-2; D: -; size: -; V: TRBV7-3; DNA: TGTGCCAGCAGCTTAACCGGCGGGACCCCGACAGGGGAGCTGTTTTTT; CDR3: CASSLTGGTPTGELFF
J: TRBJ2-3; D: TRBD2; size: -; V: TRBV9; DNA: TGTGCCAGCAGCGTTGCAGCGGGAGGGACTAGCACAGATACGCAGTATTTT; CDR3: CASSVAAGGTSTDTQYF
J: TRBJ1-6; D: TRBD1; size: -; V: TRBV4-2; DNA: TGTGCCAGCAGCCAAGACGGCAGGGGGCTAAATTCACCCCTCCACTTT; CDR3: CASSQDGRGLNSPLHF
J: TRBJ2-2; D: -; size: -; V: TRBV5-1; DNA: TGCGCCAGCAGCCCAGGACATCGCTTCGGGGAGCTGTTTTTT; CDR3: CASSPGHRFGELFF
J: TRBJ2-4; D: TRBD1; size: -; V: TRBV19; DNA: TGTGCCAGTAGTCCCTCGGACAGGGAGCACATTCAGTACTTC; CDR3: CASSPSDREHIQYF
J: TRBJ1-1; D: -; size: few; V: TRBV10-3; DNA: TGTGCCATCAGGGGTCACGGAGGGGCCTTTCCGAACACTGAAGCTTTCTTT; CDR3: CAIRGHGGAFPNTEAFF
J: TRBJ1-2; D: TRBD1; size: -; V: TRBV2; DNA: TGTGCCAGCAGTCCCACGGGACAGGGGGCGCAGTATGGCTACACCTTC; CDR3: CASSPTGQGAQYGYTF
J: TRBJ2-5; D: -; size: -; V: TRBV6-2/TRBV6-3; DNA: TGTGCCAGCAGTTACTCTTCTTCCGGGTTGGAGACCCAGTACTTC; CDR3: CASSYSSSGLETQYF
J: TRBJ2-6; D: -; size: -; V: TRBV4-1; DNA: TGCGCCAGCAGCCAAGAGGGGTTCGGGGGGCGCTCTGGGGCCAACGTCCTGACTTTC; CDR3: CASSQEGFGGRSGANVLTF
J: TRBJ1-2; D: TRBD1; size: once; V: TRBV18; DNA: TGTGCCAGCTCACCCAAAGAGACAGGGAGCTATGGCTACACCTTC; CDR3: CASSPKETGSYGYTF
J: TRBJ2-2; D: -; size: -; V: TRBV6-5; DNA: TGTGCCAGCAGTTACTCACGACAGACCGGGGAGCTGTTTTTT; CDR3: CASSYSRQTGELFF
J: TRBJ1-1; D: -; size: -; V: TRBV4-3; DNA: TGCGCCAGCAGCCAACTCCCGAAGTACAGGAGGAACACTGAAGCTTTCTTT; CDR3: CASSQLPKYRRNTEAFF
J: TRBJ2-7; D: -; size: -; V: TRBV5-6; DNA: TGTGCCAGCAGCCGAACAGGGTCCTCCTACGAGCAGTACTTC; CDR3: CASSRTGSSYEQYF
J: TRBJ2-2; D: TRBD2; size: -; V: TRBV24-1; DNA: TGTGCCACGAAACTAGCGGGAGACAACACCGGGGAGCTGTTTTTT; CDR3: CATKLAGDNTGELFF
J: TRBJ2-5; D: -; size: -; V: TRBV15; DNA: TGTGCCACCAGCAGAGACGGGAGTAGGCAAGAGACCCAGTACTTC; CDR3: CATSRDGSRQETQYF
J: TRBJ2-7; D: -; size: -; V: TRBV28; DNA: TGTGCCAGCAGTTTATACCCCCAACTGGAGCAGTACTTC; CDR3: CASSLYPQLEQYF
J: TRBJ2-5; D: TRBD1; size: -; V: TRBV18; DNA: TGTGCCAGCGAAAGGGGGCGAGGGGAGACCCAGTACTTC; CDR3: CASERGRGETQYF
J: TRBJ2-5; D: TRBD1; size: once; V: TRBV11-3; DNA: TGTGCCAGCAGCTTCGCTGGGACAGGGCAAGAGACCCAGTACTTC; CDR3: CASSFAGTGQETQYF
J: TRBJ2-7; D: TRBD2; size: few; V: TRBV28; DNA: TGTGCCAGCAGGGGACTAGCGGGAGATTCGAGAGAGCAGTACTTC; CDR3: CASRGLAGDSREQYF
J: TRBJ2-7; D: -; size: -; V: TRBV7-2; DNA: TGTGCCAGCAGCTTGGTATCTAGCGCTAGAATGTACTACGAGCAGTACTTC; CDR3: CASSLVSSARMYYEQYF
J: TRBJ1-5; D: -; size: few; V: TRBV27; DNA: TGTGCCAGCAAGGGCGGACAGCAGAATCAGCCCCAGCATTTT; CDR3: CASKGGQQNQPQHF
J: TRBJ1-1; D: TRBD1; size: -; V: TRBV6-2/TRBV6-3; DNA: TGTGCCAGCAGTACTCCGGGACAGGGAAACACTGAAGCTTTCTTT; CDR3: CASSTPGQGNTEAFF
J: TRBJ2-7; D: TRBD1; size: few; V: TRBV6-5; DNA: TGTGCCAGCAGTTACGGGCAGGGGGCCTACGAGCAGTACTTC; CDR3: CASSYGQGAYEQYF
J: TRBJ1-1; D: -; size: -; V: TRBV11-2; DNA: TGTGCCAGCAGCTTTGGATCAGGGATGAACACTGAAGCTTTCTTT; CDR3: CASSFGSGMNTEAFF
J: TRBJ2-3; D: TRBD2; size: -; V: TRBV19; DNA: TGTGCCAGTAGGGAACTAGCGGGAAAGGCGACAGATACGCAGTATTTT; CDR3: CASRELAGKATDTQYF
J: TRBJ2-3; D: -; size: -; V: TRBV10-3; DNA: TGTGCCATCAGTGAGTTTGTTGTGGGAGGCGGCGCAGATACGCAGTATTTT; CDR3: CAISEFVVGGGADTQYF
J: TRBJ2-7; D: TRBD1; size: -; V: TRBV7-9; DNA: TGTGCCAGCAGCTCCTCCGGGACAGGGCACCACGAGCAGTACTTC; CDR3: CASSSSGTGHHEQYF
J: TRBJ2-1; D: -; size: -; V: TRBV6-4; DNA: TGTGCCAGCAGCAAGACTAAAAATGAGCAGTTCTTC; CDR3: CASSKTKNEQFF
J: TRBJ2-3; D: -; size: once; V: TRBV7-9; DNA: TGTGCCAGCACAAGCACGGGGAGCACAGATACGCAGTATTTT; CDR3: CASTSTGSTDTQYF
J: TRBJ2-5; D: TRBD1; size: few; V: TRBV6-5; DNA: TGTGCCAGCAGGCGTGGACAGGCTTCTGAGACCCAGTACTTC; CDR3: CASRRGQASETQYF
J: TRBJ1-6; D: -; size: once; V: TRBV9; DNA: TGTGCCAGCAGCGTAGAAGGGGTCGTGATTTCACCCCTCCACTTT; CDR3: CASSVEGVVISPLHF